The subject of this entry is one T cell receptor beta chain. The entry originates in a study of blood T cell repertoires in COVID-19. Study-wide context: T cells, B-cell-depleted T cells, or PBMCs supplied cDNA or gDNA.

CDR1 and CDR2 (germline): KGHSH, LQKENI. V gave up 2 bases and J gave up 2 bases, with 4 bases separating them. This CDR3 contains 14 residues. The table came from immunoSEQ multiplex PCR; TCRdb's copy has only in-frame clones and leaves some out. The sample gives around 200,000 clones, approximately 90% of which show up once; 5.5% to 8.5% is in the top ten. This receptor was identified in a woman of 80 years or more in a cohort sampled during active or convalescent COVID-19. Source material: peripheral blood. The genes are TRBV18 and TRBJ1-6; D call uncertain. CDR3 loop: CASSPTAYNSPLHF. The CDR3, as DNA: TGTGCCAGCTCACCAACAGCCTATAATTCACCCCTCCACTTT.